This T cell receptor (beta chain) appears in the sequencing data of a study of breast tumors, draining lymph nodes, adjacent tissues. V lost 2 bases to trimming and J lost 3 bases, with 10 bases between them. CDR1 and CDR2 from the germline V gene are KGHSH and LQKENI. The CDR3 covers 15 residues. Findings of the study overall: Findings are consistent with lymph node origin and intratumoral expansion of most tumor T cells. The lymph node origin of tumor T cells was framed as consistent with a hypothesis, not demonstrated. Compared with basal-like, luminal-like tumors shared significantly more repertoire with nontumor tissue. Tumor repertoires ranked between lymph nodes and nontumor tissue in diversity, with V and J gene preferences.

Breast cancer patients provided tissue from their axillary draining lymph nodes. On this clonotype itself: Its antigen is not known.

TCRdb re-derived calls from the multiplex PCR reads in MiXCR, one entry per CDR3 protein. The sample carries 85,000 to 130,000 distinct CDR3 sequences, 21% recorded once. The sequencing sample was made of axillary lymph node tissue. This TCR came from a female donor with breast cancer. Some clones in this sample may be carry-over from other donors' samples. The rearrangement uses TRBV18 and TRBJ1-4, with a possible D match to TRBD1 (6 bases). CDR3 amino acids: CASSPLGAPNEKLFF. The CDR3 DNA reads as TGTGCCAGCTCACCATTGGGGGCGCCTAATGAAAAACTGTTTTTT.